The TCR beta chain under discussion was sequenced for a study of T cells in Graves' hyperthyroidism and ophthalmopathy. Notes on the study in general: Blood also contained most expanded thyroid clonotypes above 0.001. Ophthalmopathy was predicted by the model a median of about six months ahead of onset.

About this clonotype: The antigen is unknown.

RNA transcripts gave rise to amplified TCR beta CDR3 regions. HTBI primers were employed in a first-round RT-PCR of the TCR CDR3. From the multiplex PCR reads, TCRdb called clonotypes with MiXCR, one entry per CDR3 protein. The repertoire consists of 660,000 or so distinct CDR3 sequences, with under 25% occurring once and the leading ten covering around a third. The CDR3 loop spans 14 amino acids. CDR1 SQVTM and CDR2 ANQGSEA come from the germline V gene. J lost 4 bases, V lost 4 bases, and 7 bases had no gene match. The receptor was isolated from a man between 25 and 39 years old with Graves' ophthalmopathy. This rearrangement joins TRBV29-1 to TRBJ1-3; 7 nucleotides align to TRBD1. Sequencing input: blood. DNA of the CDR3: TGCAGCGTTGGATCCACAGGGGACGGAAACACCATATATTTT. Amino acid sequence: CSVGSTGDGNTIYF.